The rows below give T cell receptor beta chains drawn from one sample of a study of post-analysis software for immune sequencing data. Using its own MiXCR run on the PCR reads, TCRdb lists one record per CDR3 protein. There are about 160,000 distinct CDR3 sequences in the sample; under 40% occur only once, and approximately 30% lies in the top ten. Material: blood, obtained after autologous hematopoietic stem cell transplantation. Receptor source: a girl aged 5-17 years with multiple sclerosis. Both conserved end residues are part of each CDR3. The D gene is left open where the match is weak. The size field is filled for only some rows; it gives once, few, many or a size class.

clone size,D gene,J gene,V gene,CDR3 DNA,CDR3 protein
NA,NA,TRBJ2-2,TRBV4-2,TGTGCCAGCAGCCCCGCGGGGATAGCGCCTACCGGGGAGCAGTTTTTT,CASSPAGIAPTGEQFF
NA,TRBD2,TRBJ2-5,TRBV9,TGTGCCAGCAGCGTAGCTAGCGGGAGGGTCGGAGAGACCCCGTACTTC,CASSVASGRVGETPYF
NA,NA,TRBJ2-1,TRBV27,TGTGCCAGCCAAAACGGGCCCGATGAGCAGTTCTTC,CASQNGPDEQFF
few,TRBD2,TRBJ2-1,TRBV28,TGTGCCAGCAGTTTAGCGGGAGGCTACAATGAGCAGTTCTTC,CASSLAGGYNEQFF
medium-sized,TRBD2,TRBJ2-2,TRBV15,TGTGCCACCAGCACAATAGCGGGAGAGGAGCTGTTTTTT,CATSTIAGEELFF
NA,TRBD1,TRBJ2-1,TRBV24-1,TGTGCCACCAGTACTGGACAGGGGAGGAATGAGCAGTTCTTC,CATSTGQGRNEQFF
many,NA,TRBJ2-7,TRBV28,TGTGCCAGCAGTTTCTTGGGGGTCTCCTACGAGCAGTACTTC,CASSFLGVSYEQYF
NA,NA,TRBJ1-2,TRBV18,TGTGCCAGCTCACCAAATTTCCAGGGGATGGGCTACACCTTC,CASSPNFQGMGYTF
few,TRBD2,TRBJ2-1,TRBV27,TGTGCCAGCAGTTTATCGGCGGGAGGCTACAATGAGCAGTTCTTC,CASSLSAGGYNEQFF
NA,NA,TRBJ2-7,TRBV2,TGTGCCAGCAGCGTAAAAATCCCAGGGGGGGGGCTCGGGTACGAGCAGTACTTC,CASSVKIPGGGLGYEQYF
NA,NA,TRBJ1-2,TRBV6-6,TGTGCCAGCAGTTACGGACCTAAGTATGGCTACACCTTC,CASSYGPKYGYTF
few,NA,TRBJ1-4,TRBV9,TGTGCCAGCAGCTCCGGCGGGGGTCATGAAAAACTGTTTTTT,CASSSGGGHEKLFF
NA,NA,TRBJ2-5,TRBV12-3/TRBV12-4,TGTGCCAGCAGTTATCGACCAGGCGGGGGCGAAGGTCGCGTGCAGTACTTC,CASSYRPGGGEGRVQYF
NA,TRBD1,TRBJ2-7,TRBV20-1,TGCAGTGCTAGTCTCGGGACAGGGGGAGCCTACGAGCAGTACTTC,CSASLGTGGAYEQYF
few,TRBD1,TRBJ1-1,TRBV6-5,TGTGCCAGCAGTAGGGGGACAGGGGACACTGAAGCTTTCTTT,CASSRGTGDTEAFF
few,TRBD2,TRBJ2-1,TRBV10-2,TGCGCCAGCAGGGGACTAGCGGGAGAGGGCAATGAGCAGTTCTTC,CASRGLAGEGNEQFF
few,TRBD2,TRBJ2-3,TRBV27,TGTGCCAGCAGTTTAACGGGACTAGCGAGCTCCCTTAACACAGATACGCAGTATTTT,CASSLTGLASSLNTDTQYF
NA,NA,TRBJ2-1,TRBV7-2,TGTGCCAGCAGCTTGCTGGCAGGTGAGCAGTTCTTC,CASSLLAGEQFF
NA,TRBD2,TRBJ2-5,TRBV7-2,TGTGCCAGCAGCTCTAGACTAGCCGGGAGGGAGACCCAGTACTTC,CASSSRLAGRETQYF
few,NA,TRBJ2-3,TRBV20-1,TGCAGTGCTGGGGGCTCTATCTCCACGTGGGGGGGCCCCACAGATACGCAGTATTTT,CSAGGSISTWGGPTDTQYF